A selection of T cell receptor beta chains follows, all from one sample in a study of radiotherapy plus CTLA-4 blockade in lung cancer. Assay used: immunoSEQ multiplex PCR; TCRdb lists only in-frame clones, some missing. The sample yields about 14,000 clones, around 87% seen once. Sequencing was performed on peripheral blood, taken from a patient treated with radiotherapy plus ipilimumab. The source is a human donor with non-small cell lung cancer that progressed on radiotherapy plus ipilimumab. Some clones in this sample may be carry-over from other donors' samples. Each CDR3 is given with its conserved first and last residue. A D gene is named only where the DNA matches it firmly. The size field is filled for only some rows; it gives once, few, many or a size class.

v_call: TRBV14; cdr3_length: 15; j_call: TRBJ1-4; d_call: -; clone_size: -; cdr3_nt: TGTGCCAGCAGCCATTTCTCCTCAACTAATGAAAAACTGTTTTTT; cdr3_aa: CASSHFSSTNEKLFF
v_call: TRBV15; cdr3_length: 19; j_call: TRBJ2-6; d_call: TRBD1; clone_size: few; cdr3_nt: TGTGCCACCAGCCGATCTCTCCGGGACAGGTATTCTGGGGCCAACGTCCTGACTTTC; cdr3_aa: CATSRSLRDRYSGANVLTF
v_call: TRBV5-1; cdr3_length: 14; j_call: TRBJ2-1; d_call: -; clone_size: -; cdr3_nt: TGCGCCAGCAGCTTCGGGACTGTGGGGAATGAGCAGTTCTTC; cdr3_aa: CASSFGTVGNEQFF
v_call: TRBV27; cdr3_length: 15; j_call: TRBJ2-1; d_call: TRBD1; clone_size: -; cdr3_nt: TGTGCCAGCAGGAAAAAGGGGGCCTCCTACAATGAGCAGTTCTTC; cdr3_aa: CASRKKGASYNEQFF
v_call: TRBV19; cdr3_length: 11; j_call: TRBJ1-2; d_call: -; clone_size: -; cdr3_nt: TGTGCCAGTAGGAATCGAGCGGGCTACACCTTC; cdr3_aa: CASRNRAGYTF
v_call: TRBV10-3; cdr3_length: 13; j_call: TRBJ1-1; d_call: -; clone_size: -; cdr3_nt: TGTGCCATCAGTGAAGGAGGGGACACTGAAGCTTTCTTT; cdr3_aa: CAISEGGDTEAFF
v_call: TRBV6-6; cdr3_length: 15; j_call: TRBJ1-4; d_call: TRBD1; clone_size: once; cdr3_nt: TGTGCCAGCATCCGTAAGGGACAGGGTAATGAAAAACTGTTTTTT; cdr3_aa: CASIRKGQGNEKLFF
v_call: TRBV2; cdr3_length: 14; j_call: TRBJ1-2; d_call: -; clone_size: -; cdr3_nt: TGTGCCAGCAGTGAGCAGACCCAGGGCCATGGCTACACCTTC; cdr3_aa: CASSEQTQGHGYTF
v_call: TRBV13; cdr3_length: 16; j_call: TRBJ1-3; d_call: -; clone_size: few; cdr3_nt: TGTGCCAGCAGCTTAACCGGACAACCCTCTGGAAACACCATATATTTT; cdr3_aa: CASSLTGQPSGNTIYF
v_call: TRBV19; cdr3_length: 15; j_call: TRBJ1-5; d_call: -; clone_size: -; cdr3_nt: TGTGCCAGTAGTGATAGAGGGGGAATTGTCCAGCCCCAGCATTTT; cdr3_aa: CASSDRGGIVQPQHF
v_call: TRBV5-1; cdr3_length: 15; j_call: TRBJ1-1; d_call: TRBD1; clone_size: -; cdr3_nt: TGCGCCAGCAGCTGGACAGGGCCGAGTTTTATTGAAGCTTTCTTT; cdr3_aa: CASSWTGPSFIEAFF
v_call: TRBV19; cdr3_length: 14; j_call: TRBJ2-5; d_call: TRBD1; clone_size: -; cdr3_nt: TGTGCCAGTAGTTTAAACAGGGGAAAGGAGACCCAGTACTTC; cdr3_aa: CASSLNRGKETQYF
v_call: TRBV19; cdr3_length: 14; j_call: TRBJ1-1; d_call: -; clone_size: -; cdr3_nt: TGTGCCAGTAGTAAAACGGGAAAGAACACTGAAGCTTTCTTT; cdr3_aa: CASSKTGKNTEAFF
v_call: TRBV14; cdr3_length: 15; j_call: TRBJ2-1; d_call: TRBD2; clone_size: -; cdr3_nt: TGTGCCAGCAGGCCCATGCTAGCGGGATACAATGAGCAGTTCTTC; cdr3_aa: CASRPMLAGYNEQFF
v_call: TRBV19; cdr3_length: 15; j_call: TRBJ2-1; d_call: TRBD1; clone_size: -; cdr3_nt: TGTGCCAGTAGTTGGGACAGGGGGCCCTACAATGAGCAGTTCTTC; cdr3_aa: CASSWDRGPYNEQFF
v_call: TRBV29-1; cdr3_length: 13; j_call: TRBJ1-2; d_call: TRBD1; clone_size: -; cdr3_nt: TGCAGCGTTGAGGACAGGAAAGGTTATGGCTACACCTTC; cdr3_aa: CSVEDRKGYGYTF
v_call: TRBV15; cdr3_length: 15; j_call: TRBJ1-5; d_call: -; clone_size: -; cdr3_nt: TGTGCCACCAGCAGAGGCAGGGTAGGCGATCAGCCCCAGCATTTT; cdr3_aa: CATSRGRVGDQPQHF
v_call: TRBV7-6; cdr3_length: 16; j_call: TRBJ2-7; d_call: TRBD2; clone_size: -; cdr3_nt: TGTGCCAGCAGCTTAGTGGCTAGCGGGAGATCGGGCGAGCAGTACTTC; cdr3_aa: CASSLVASGRSGEQYF
v_call: TRBV10-1; cdr3_length: 14; j_call: TRBJ1-2; d_call: -; clone_size: once; cdr3_nt: TGCGCCAGCAGTGAGTCGACCGGGAACTATGGCTACACCTTC; cdr3_aa: CASSESTGNYGYTF
v_call: TRBV11-2; cdr3_length: 17; j_call: TRBJ2-3; d_call: TRBD1; clone_size: -; cdr3_nt: TGTGCCAGCAGCCTCGGGGCAGGGGGTTTTATCACAGATACGCAGTATTTT; cdr3_aa: CASSLGAGGFITDTQYF
v_call: TRBV12-2; cdr3_length: 12; j_call: TRBJ2-1; d_call: -; clone_size: few; cdr3_nt: TGTGCCAGCAGCTCGATGGGGGGTGAGCAGTTCTTC; cdr3_aa: CASSSMGGEQFF
v_call: TRBV4-1; cdr3_length: 17; j_call: TRBJ2-3; d_call: TRBD2; clone_size: -; cdr3_nt: TGCGCCAGCAGCCAAGATTCGGAGCGGGAGAGCACAGATACGCAGTATTTT; cdr3_aa: CASSQDSERESTDTQYF
v_call: TRBV5-4; cdr3_length: 12; j_call: TRBJ2-7; d_call: TRBD1; clone_size: -; cdr3_nt: TGTGCCAGCAGGAGAGCAGGGGGCGAGCAGTACTTC; cdr3_aa: CASRRAGGEQYF
v_call: TRBV28; cdr3_length: 16; j_call: TRBJ2-5; d_call: TRBD2; clone_size: -; cdr3_nt: TGTGCCAGCAGCCCCTTAGCGGGAGGGCCAGAAGAGACCCAGTACTTC; cdr3_aa: CASSPLAGGPEETQYF
v_call: TRBV7-9; cdr3_length: 12; j_call: TRBJ2-3; d_call: -; clone_size: -; cdr3_nt: TGTGCCAGCAGCCATCGGGTAGATACGCAGTATTTT; cdr3_aa: CASSHRVDTQYF
v_call: TRBV27; cdr3_length: 15; j_call: TRBJ1-4; d_call: -; clone_size: once; cdr3_nt: TGTGCCAGCAGTTTCAGGGAACCAACTAATGAAAAACTGTTTTTT; cdr3_aa: CASSFREPTNEKLFF
v_call: TRBV9; cdr3_length: 15; j_call: TRBJ2-7; d_call: -; clone_size: -; cdr3_nt: TGTGCCAGCAGCGTAGCGGGGGAGACCTCCTACGAGCAGTACTTC; cdr3_aa: CASSVAGETSYEQYF